Below are 26 T cell receptor beta chains sequenced from a single sample in a study of shared clonotypes between healthy human individuals. The protocol was immunoSEQ multiplex PCR, while the TCRdb copy is restricted to in-frame clones and leaves out a portion. The table shows around 2.1 million clones, with around 95% occurring only once. The sequencing input was naive CD4+ T cells sorted from blood. Specified subset: CD45RA+ positively selected. The receptors come from a man between 18 and 35 years old in good health.

Turning to this clone: This same CDR3 is encoded by further DNA sequences in the sample. This chain uses TRBV5-4 with TRBJ2-5, with a possible D match to TRBD1 (6 bases). V was shortened by 2 bases and J by 3 bases, with 11 bases between the two germline ends. Germline loops: CDR1 SGHNT, CDR2 YYREEE (reference sequence). This CDR3 contains 14 residues. As DNA, the CDR3 is TGTGCCAGCAGCTTCAGGGGAAGGGAAGAGACCCAGTACTTC. This encodes CASSFRGREETQYF.

The gene calls are TRBV4-3 and TRBJ2-5; possible D gene TRBD1, 7 bases. Germline CDR1 is LGHNA and CDR2 is YSLEER. CDR3 length: 16 amino acids. Trimming stripped 0 bases from V and 4 bases from J, with 15 bases between. CDR3 amino acids: CASSQDPRQGGETQYF. In DNA, the CDR3 is TGCGCCAGCAGCCAAGACCCCCGACAGGGAGGAGAGACCCAGTACTTC.

The rearrangement links TRBV7-2 to TRBJ2-7, with D tentatively TRBD1 (5 bases). V shed 2 bases and J shed 0 bases, with 8 bases lying between them. The CDR3 runs to 14 residues. The germline gives CDR1 SGHTA, CDR2 FQGNSA. The CDR3 region is CASSLLGHSYEQYF. As DNA, the CDR3 is TGTGCCAGCAGCTTACTGGGGCACTCCTACGAGCAGTACTTC.

V and J are TRBV30 and TRBJ1-4; tentatively, D is TRBD1 (5 bases). The germline gives CDR1 GTSNPN, CDR2 SVGIG (reference sequence). Trimming removed 2 bases from V and 15 bases from J, with 16 bases in between. The CDR3 is 12 residues long. The CDR3 region is CAWSTASGRLFF. The CDR3 bases are TGTGCCTGGAGTACCGCTTCGGGACGGTTGTTTTTT.

The DNA for the CDR3 is TGTGCCAGCTCACGAGGGGGTCCCGGTGAAGCTTTCTTT. Its protein product is CASSRGGPGEAFF. V is TRBV18 and J is TRBJ1-1, with D maybe TRBD1 (6 bases). V dropped 4 bases and J dropped 7 bases, with 13 bases sitting between them. CDR3 length equals 13 residues. CDR1 and CDR2 (germline): KGHSH, LQKENI.

The J gene is TRBJ2-3, the V gene TRBV5-6; 8 nucleotides agree with TRBD2. The V gene's germline CDR1 is SGHDT and CDR2 YYEEEE. Germline trimming cut 0 bases from V and 4 bases from J; bases unmatched to any gene: 10. There are 17 residues in the CDR3. CDR3 loop: CASSLGLSGGLSDTQYF. The CDR3 bases are TGTGCCAGCAGCTTGGGGCTAAGCGGGGGCCTCTCAGATACGCAGTATTTT.

Concerning this clone: This sample includes further DNA sequences coding for the same CDR3. This rearrangement joins TRBV5-6 to TRBJ2-3; the D gene could be TRBD1 or TRBD2 (5 bases each). This CDR3 has 14 amino acids. Trimming shortened V by 3 bases and J by 2 bases, and 10 bases separated the two germline ends. Germline CDR1 reads SGHDT; CDR2 reads YYEEEE. The CDR3 here is CASSSGTATDTQYF. The CDR3 DNA follows: TGTGCCAGCAGCTCAGGGACGGCCACAGATACGCAGTATTTT.

V usage is TRBV7-9 and J usage is TRBJ1-2; TRBD1 might be the D (6 bases). This CDR3 spans 15 amino acids. The germline V gene encodes CDR1 SEHNR and CDR2 FQNEAQ (reference sequence). V was pared by 5 bases and J by 4 bases, with 17 bases between. CDR3 residues: CASSAGTLVSYGYTF. As DNA, the CDR3 is TGTGCCAGCAGCGCGGGGACACTCGTTTCCTATGGCTACACCTTC.

The rearrangement links TRBV25-1 to TRBJ2-3, with 11 bases matching TRBD2. After removal of 9 bases from V and 2 bases from J, the junction contained 7 bases not matched to a gene. Looked up from germline, CDR1 is MGHDK and CDR2 is SYGVNS. This CDR3 is built from 15 residues. The CDR3 protein is CASRPGLADTDTQYF. The CDR3 region has the DNA TGTGCCAGTAGACCGGGACTAGCGGACACAGATACGCAGTATTTT.

The chain combines TRBV14 with TRBJ2-5, with D perhaps given as TRBD1 or TRBD2 (6 bases each). The germline V gene has CDR1 SGHDN and CDR2 FVKESK. This CDR3 contains 14 residues. Between the trimmed V and J ends, which lost 1 base and 7 bases, there was a span of 13 bases. The CDR3 loop is CASSQGGGLRTQYF. CDR3 sequence (DNA): TGTGCCAGCAGCCAAGGAGGGGGGCTACGGACCCAGTACTTC.

This clone showed up just a few times. The rearrangement uses TRBV7-9 and TRBJ2-1, with D unresolved. The V end was cut by 2 bases, the J end by 6 bases, with 11 bases between. Looked up from germline, CDR1 is SEHNR and CDR2 is FQNEAQ (reference sequence). The CDR3 contains 14 residues. The DNA for the CDR3 is TGTGCCAGCAGCTTAACCGACCAGGCCAATGAGCAGTTCTTC. Protein product: CASSLTDQANEQFF.

The chain links TRBV7-9 to TRBJ1-6; D perhaps matches TRBD1 (5 bases). CDR1 and CDR2 (germline): SEHNR, FQNEAQ (reference sequence). The CDR3 runs 16 residues. V lost 1 base, J lost 1 base, and 8 bases lay in between. CDR3 amino acids: CASSLDRGSYNSPLHF. The CDR3 coding sequence is TGTGCCAGCAGCTTAGATAGGGGATCCTATAATTCACCCCTCCACTTT.

This chain links TRBV4-1 with TRBJ2-3; 7 bases agree with TRBD1. Per the germline V gene, CDR1 is MGHRA and CDR2 is YSYEKL. V lost 2 bases, J lost 2 bases, and 4 bases stayed unmatched. CDR3 size: 15 residues. CDR3 sequence: CASSQIGGVTDTQYF. Written as DNA, the CDR3 is TGCGCCAGCAGCCAAATAGGGGGCGTCACAGATACGCAGTATTTT.

The gene calls are TRBV11-2 and TRBJ2-5; TRBD2 aligns across 9 bases. Losses at the gene ends were 5 bases for V and 1 base for J; bases not matched to a gene: 11. This CDR3 has 17 residues. Germline V gene data show CDR1 as SGHAT and CDR2 as FQNNGV. The CDR3 sequence: CASSPRTLAGIQETQYF. CDR3 nucleotides: TGTGCCAGCAGCCCCCGAACGCTAGCGGGGATCCAAGAGACCCAGTACTTC.

The gene calls are TRBV9 and TRBJ1-3; D may be TRBD1 (6 bases). Germline CDR1 is SGDLS and CDR2 is YYNGEE. The ends were cut back, 0 bases at V and 0 bases at J, with 10 bases in the middle. The CDR3 length is 16 residues. CDR3 bases: TGTGCCAGCAGCGTAGGGGGGCTACGCTCTGGAAACACCATATATTTT. This translates into CASSVGGLRSGNTIYF.

The chain recombines TRBV4-3 with TRBJ2-3; weak D call: TRBD2 (5 bases). The V and J ends lost 0 bases and 5 bases respectively, with 15 bases between them. The CDR3 runs 16 residues. The germline gives CDR1 LGHNA, CDR2 YSLEER. The CDR3 loop reads CASSQDSRGAGDTQYF. CDR3 sequence (DNA): TGCGCCAGCAGCCAAGACTCCCGGGGAGCCGGAGATACGCAGTATTTT.

This clone was found a few times. Other DNA sequences in the same sample also yield this CDR3. The rearrangement links TRBV5-1 to TRBJ1-6; D possibly corresponds to TRBD1 (6 bases). Between the trimmed V and J ends, which lost 0 bases and 6 bases, there was a span of 7 bases. The CDR3 is 14 residues long. The germline V gene encodes CDR1 SGHRS and CDR2 YFSETQ. CDR3 sequence: CASSLGQVNSPLHF. CDR3 DNA sequence: TGCGCCAGCAGCTTGGGACAGGTTAATTCACCCCTCCACTTT.

The chain couples TRBV19 to TRBJ2-7, with 10 positions matching TRBD2. Germline trimming cut 3 bases from V and 0 bases from J; bases unmatched to any gene: 8. CDR1 LNHDA and CDR2 SQIVND come from the germline V gene (reference sequence). The CDR3 is made up of 17 amino acids. DNA for the CDR3: TGTGCCAGTAGTATTTACCCAGCGGGAGGGAGCTCCTACGAGCAGTACTTC. Its protein is CASSIYPAGGSSYEQYF.

This clone turned up a few times. The V and J genes are TRBV2 and TRBJ2-2; D assignment may be TRBD1 or TRBD2 (5 bases each). With 0 bases removed from V and 5 bases from J, the gap between germline ends came to 10 bases. The CDR3 spans 15 residues. Germline values: CDR1 SNHLY, CDR2 FYNNEI. The chain's CDR3 is CASSEAGAWTGELFF. In DNA form, the CDR3 reads TGTGCCAGCAGTGAAGCCGGGGCTTGGACCGGGGAGCTGTTTTTT.

To note about this clone: Other DNA sequences within the sample encode an identical CDR3. The chain uses TRBV2 and TRBJ1-6; 9 positions agree with TRBD1. The J segment lost 7 bases and the V segment lost 8 bases, leaving 3 bases of the junction unmatched. This CDR3 is 13 amino acids long. CDR1 SNHLY and CDR2 FYNNEI come from the germline V gene. The CDR3 is CASSGQGNSPLHF. CDR3 bases: TGTGCCAGCTCGGGACAGGGAAATTCACCCCTCCACTTT.

The chain uses TRBV5-6 and TRBJ1-6, with D perhaps TRBD1 (6 bases). Germline values: CDR1 SGHDT, CDR2 YYEEEE. The CDR3 sequence is 15 residues long. V lost 4 bases and J lost 4, with 12 bases in between. CDR3 region: CASSTADSYNSPLHF. The CDR3 DNA reads as TGTGCCAGCAGCACAGCGGACAGTTATAATTCACCCCTCCACTTT.

The V gene is TRBV6-5, the J gene TRBJ2-4, with D unresolved. Germline V gives CDR1 MNHEY, CDR2 SVGAGI. Deletions cut 4 bases from V and 1 base from J, with 14 bases between. This CDR3 is 16 amino acids long. As DNA, the CDR3 is TGTGCCAGCAGTTCGGTGGAAGGCGCTGCCAAAAACATTCAGTACTTC. It codes for CASSSVEGAAKNIQYF.

Of note for this clone: Other DNA variants within this sample encode the same CDR3. The gene calls are TRBV11-2 and TRBJ2-5; TRBD2 matches 8 bases. Germline V gene sequence: CDR1 SGHAT, CDR2 FQNNGV. The CDR3 runs to 15 residues. The ends lost 1 base at V and 5 bases at J; junction bases unmatched: 6. CDR3 amino acids: CASSLGLAGGETQYF. The CDR3 coding sequence is TGTGCCAGCAGCTTAGGCCTAGCGGGCGGGGAGACCCAGTACTTC.

CDR3 DNA sequence: TGTGCCAGCAGGGGCGGGTTGGCGCGCCCTGAAGCTTTCTTT. It specifies CASRGGLARPEAFF. This sequence joins TRBV6-5 and TRBJ1-1; D gene ambiguous. CDR1 and CDR2 (germline): MNHEY, SVGAGI. Trimming stripped 6 bases from V and 6 bases from J, with 17 bases between. This CDR3 has 14 amino acids.

The V gene is TRBV6-5, the J gene TRBJ1-1, with D perhaps TRBD1 (6 bases). With 5 bases removed from V and 2 bases from J, the gap between germline ends came to 15 bases. The CDR3 totals 15 residues. The V gene's germline CDR1 is MNHEY and CDR2 SVGAGI. The CDR3 is CASSLQRGRNTEAFF. The DNA for the CDR3 is TGTGCCAGCAGTCTTCAGCGGGGGCGCAACACTGAAGCTTTCTTT.

The rearrangement links TRBV10-1 to TRBJ2-3; D is ambiguous. Trimming shortened V by 3 bases and J by 0 bases, and 4 bases separated the two germline ends. The V gene's germline CDR1 is WNHNN and CDR2 SYGVQD (reference sequence). CDR3 size: 13 residues. CDR3 sequence: CASSEASTDTQYF. In DNA, the CDR3 is TGCGCCAGCAGTGAAGCTAGCACAGATACGCAGTATTTT.